Each of the 22 T cell receptor beta chains below was sequenced from the same sample in a study of cytomegalovirus exposure and HLA in healthy donors (dated by TCRdb to the late 2010s). The receptor library was made with the immunoSEQ multiplex PCR assay. For the multiplex PCR, a mixture combining 60 forward primers for TCR Vbeta segments and 13 reverse primers for TCR Jbeta segments was used. The table was pulled from immuneACCESS by TCRdb, which kept in-frame rearrangements only. Such tables lose some clones; where checked, under half of the loss comes from unresolved V genes, and the rest has no known cause. The sample data list over 150,000 clones, and around 86% of these were observed just once. About 1.6% of the sample belongs to the ten largest clones. Sequencing input: PBMCs. The receptors originated from a man between 50 and 59 years old in good health and CMV-seronegative.

The chain combines TRBV19 with TRBJ2-1; 9 bases fit TRBD1. Germline CDR1 reads LNHDA; CDR2 reads SQIVND (reference sequence). CDR3 length equals 15 residues. Trimming removed 4 bases from V and 5 bases from J; junction bases left unmatched: 6. The CDR3 reads CASSTSGTGNNEQFF. The CDR3 DNA is TGTGCCAGTAGTACTTCCGGGACAGGGAACAATGAGCAGTTCTTC.

This sequence joins TRBV7-2 and TRBJ2-3, with 7 bases lining up with TRBD2. CDR1 is SGHTA, CDR2 FQGNSA, per germline. V was clipped by 4 bases and J by 4 bases; unmatched bases: 11. This CDR3 region has 16 residues. This CDR3 is CASSSLIGLESDTQYF. The CDR3 nucleotides are TGTGCCAGCAGCTCCTTAATCGGACTAGAGTCAGATACGCAGTATTTT.

CDR3 bases: TGTGCCATCAGTGAGGGAGGTGGCTCAAGCTCCTACAATGAGCAGTTCTTC. Its protein is CAISEGGGSSSYNEQFF. J is TRBJ2-1 and V is TRBV10-3, with D tentatively TRBD2 (5 bases). Germline V lookup: CDR1 ENHRY, CDR2 SYGVKD. This CDR3 spans 17 amino acids. The V gene lost 2 bases and the J gene lost 0 bases, with 14 bases spanning the gap.

This chain uses TRBV9 with TRBJ2-3; 12 positions match TRBD2. The J segment lost 3 bases and the V segment lost 2 bases, leaving 4 bases of the junction unmatched. This CDR3 region has 16 residues. Germline V gene sequence: CDR1 SGDLS, CDR2 YYNGEE. CDR3 in DNA: TGTGCCAGCAGCGTCATGACTAGCGGGGGAACAGATACGCAGTATTTT. Its protein product is CASSVMTSGGTDTQYF.

This clone showed up just once. The genes are TRBV5-1 and TRBJ2-1; 10 positions agree with TRBD2. V lost 0 bases, J lost 4 bases, and 4 bases stayed unmatched. This CDR3 has 16 residues. The germline V gene has CDR1 SGHRS and CDR2 YFSETQ. The CDR3 DNA is TGCGCCAGCAGCTTGGCCGCTAGCGGGAGTTACAATGAGCAGTTCTTC. Its translation is CASSLAASGSYNEQFF.

The chain links TRBV7-9 to TRBJ2-1; possible D gene TRBD2, 6 bases. The V end was cut by 3 bases, the J end by 5 bases, with 11 bases between. CDR1 and CDR2 (germline): SEHNR, FQNEAQ (reference sequence). This CDR3 has 14 residues. The CDR3 DNA is TGTGCCAGCAGCTTCCGCGGGGCAAACAATGAGCAGTTCTTC. Its protein is CASSFRGANNEQFF.

The DNA of the CDR3 is TGTGCCAGCGGGGACTCCCAAGAGACCCAGTACTTC. Its protein is CASGDSQETQYF. This rearrangement joins TRBV6-8 to TRBJ2-5, with a tentative D call TRBD2 (6 bases). The V gene's germline CDR1 is MNHGY and CDR2 SAAAGT. Trimming took 8 bases from V and 1 from J, leaving 8 bases between them. This CDR3 contains 12 residues.

The chain is built from TRBV5-1 and TRBJ1-4; D is possibly TRBD1 (6 bases). CDR1 and CDR2 (germline): SGHRS, YFSETQ. CDR3 length: 13 amino acids. Trimming removed 3 bases at V and 8 bases at J, with 11 bases between. CDR3 in DNA: TGCGCCAGCAGCTCGGGAGGGGGGGAAAAACTGTTTTTT. Protein product: CASSSGGGEKLFF.

The chain is built from TRBV10-3 and TRBJ2-7, with 9 nucleotides matching TRBD1. Per germline, CDR1 ENHRY and CDR2 SYGVKD. The V and J ends lost 5 bases and 5 bases, in that order; junction bases with no gene match: 10. The CDR3 extends over 15 amino acids. CDR3 in amino acids: CAISKTGGTKDEQYF. Written as DNA, the CDR3 is TGTGCCATCAGTAAGACAGGGGGTACAAAGGACGAGCAGTACTTC.

The rearrangement links TRBV7-9 to TRBJ2-3, with D unclear. The CDR3 length is 13 residues. Germline CDR1 is SEHNR and CDR2 is FQNEAQ (reference sequence). Trimming removed 2 bases at V and 0 bases at J, with 3 bases between. CDR3 amino acids: CASSLISTDTQYF. The DNA for the CDR3 is TGTGCCAGCAGCTTAATAAGCACAGATACGCAGTATTTT.

This chain connects TRBV6-1 to TRBJ1-1; 8 bases line up with TRBD1. Germline CDR1 and CDR2: MNHNS and SASEGT. This CDR3 comprises 16 residues. V lost 4 bases and J lost 0; bases outside the gene matches: 7. In DNA form, the CDR3 reads TGTGCCAGCAGTGCGAGCCAGGGGGCAGTGAACACTGAAGCTTTCTTT. Amino acid sequence: CASSASQGAVNTEAFF.

The chain links TRBV5-1 to TRBJ2-2; TRBD1 is a possible D gene (5 bases). This CDR3 contains 15 residues. CDR1 is SGHRS, CDR2 YFSETQ, per germline. The germline V and J ends were trimmed by 0 bases and 8 bases, with 14 bases remaining between them. DNA of the CDR3: TGCGCCAGCAGCTTGGCCGCTGGGGCGGAGGGGGAGCTGTTTTTT. This sequence encodes CASSLAAGAEGELFF. Complete variable domain (other parts from reference TRBV5-1 and TRBJ2-2): KAGVTQTPRYLIKTRGQQVTLSCSPISGHRSVSWYQQTPGQGLQFLFEYFSETQRNKGNFPGRFSGRQFSNSRSEMNVSTLELGDSALYLCASSLAAGAEGELFFGEGSRLTVL.

The chain employs TRBV2 and TRBJ1-4; 7 positions match TRBD1. Trimming took 4 bases from V and 6 from J; bases not matched to a gene: 2. Germline CDR1 is SNHLY and CDR2 is FYNNEI. This CDR3 contains 13 residues. The CDR3, as DNA: TGTGCCAGCAGTGGACAGGGACATGAAAAACTGTTTTTT. It specifies CASSGQGHEKLFF.

The V gene is TRBV7-2, the J gene TRBJ2-5; 10 bases match TRBD2. Germline V gene lookup returns CDR1 SGHTA and CDR2 FQGNSA. With 8 bases clipped from V and 5 bases from J, the junction kept 17 bases outside the gene matches. CDR3 length: 17 amino acids. Written as DNA, the CDR3 is TGTGCCAGCGAACGACTAGCGGGTCTCGTAAGGAGGGAGACCCAGTACTTC. Translation: CASERLAGLVRRETQYF.

The gene calls are TRBV7-2 and TRBJ1-3; 12 positions match TRBD1. Trimming removed 1 base from V and 4 bases from J; junction bases left unmatched: 2. Per the germline V gene, CDR1 is SGHTA and CDR2 is FQGNSA. This CDR3 region has 16 residues. The CDR3 DNA reads as TGTGCCAGCAGCTTAGACGGGACAGGGGGCGGAAACACCATATATTTT. It translates to CASSLDGTGGGNTIYF.

This clone is a singleton in its sample. J is TRBJ2-7 and V is TRBV7-3, with 7 nucleotides matching TRBD1. V lost 1 base and J lost 2; bases outside the gene matches: 5. Looked up from germline, CDR1 is SGHTA and CDR2 is FQGTGA. The CDR3 is 15 residues long. CDR3 nucleotides: TGTGCCAGCAGCTTAATTGGGGGACAGCCCTACGAGCAGTACTTC. It is translated as CASSLIGGQPYEQYF.

This clone was seen a few times. The chain has TRBV6-1 and TRBJ1-6, with TRBD1 matching over 8 bases. V dropped 4 bases and J dropped 9; count of bases not matched to a gene: 8. The germline V gene encodes CDR1 MNHNS and CDR2 SASEGT. This CDR3 has 15 amino acids. The DNA of the CDR3 is TGTGCCAGCAGTGCCCCAACGACAGGGGTTTCACCCCTCCACTTT. Translated, it gives CASSAPTTGVSPLHF.

This chain connects TRBV7-2 to TRBJ2-2; TRBD1 agrees at 7 bases. The CDR3 sequence is 15 residues long. Germline lookup yields CDR1 SGHTA and CDR2 FQGNSA. Trimming took 7 bases from V and 0 from J; bases not matched to a gene: 5. The CDR3 spells CASTPGTANTGELFF. The CDR3 DNA reads as TGTGCCAGCACCCCCGGGACAGCGAACACCGGGGAGCTGTTTTTT.

The chain uses TRBV28 and TRBJ2-7; perhaps TRBD1 as D (6 bases). Trimming removed 6 bases from V and 5 bases from J, with 20 bases in between. The CDR3 has 15 residues. Germline CDR1 and CDR2: MDHEN and SYDVKM. CDR3 in DNA: TGTGCCAGCAGCCAGCCTGGACAGATCAAAGACGAGCAGTACTTC. It translates to CASSQPGQIKDEQYF.

This clone appeared once. V gene TRBV6-6 combines with J gene TRBJ2-5; 7 bases are shared with TRBD2. The germline CDR1 and CDR2 sequences are MNHNY and SVGAGI (reference sequence). The CDR3 consists of 14 residues. V trimming: 5 bases; J trimming: 5 bases; junction bases outside the gene matches: 8. The CDR3 loop reads CASSVTGRRETQYF. For the CDR3, the DNA is TGTGCCAGCAGTGTCACCGGGAGGAGGGAGACCCAGTACTTC.

This chain links TRBV4-1 with TRBJ2-3; D possibly corresponds to TRBD1 (6 bases). Germline assignment: CDR1 MGHRA and CDR2 YSYEKL. Trimming removed 4 bases at V and 0 bases at J, with 14 bases between. This CDR3 region has 16 residues. As DNA, the CDR3 is TGCGCCAGCAGCCGAACAGGGCCTTCTAGCACAGATACGCAGTATTTT. Its translation: CASSRTGPSSTDTQYF.

This clone was detected only a few times. The chain employs TRBV28 and TRBJ1-2, with 10 bases fitting TRBD1. CDR3 size: 14 residues. Germline V gives CDR1 MDHEN, CDR2 SYDVKM. V lost 5 bases and J lost 4; bases outside the gene matches: 4. The CDR3 loop is CASSGQGEGYGYTF. CDR3 nucleotides: TGTGCCAGCAGTGGACAGGGGGAGGGCTATGGCTACACCTTC.